This T cell receptor beta chain was sequenced for a study of T cell repertoires in ileal Crohn's disease (dated by TCRdb to about 2019). Regarding the research as a whole: At the time of surgery, around a third of patients were active smokers, and the median duration of disease was about 8.5 years. Surgery was performed for a complication in all patients, with stricturing disease in roughly 60% and penetrating disease in roughly 40%. About half of the patients received postoperative therapy: about a dozen received thiopurines and 15 to 20 received anti-TNF agents. TCR repertoire analysis was performed in about 59 Crohn's disease patients drawn from a prospective multicentre cohort. The study ran alongside a multicentre cohort designed to identify predictors of early endoscopic recurrence after ileocolonic resection. Endoscopic postoperative recurrence was defined by a Rutgeerts score above i0. A total of 170 or so mucosal samples from approximately 57 patients were sequenced, with samples obtained at several locations on the surgical specimen and at postoperative endoscopy. What the work shows at the level of the full study, not this receptor alone: Compared with CD4 T cells, sorted CD8 T cells held more high-frequency clones, which suggests that the mucosal expansions were mostly CD8. Endoscopic recurrence was linked to a higher percentage of high-frequency clones at surgery, and recurrence occurred in every patient whose clonality exceeded 26.8% (18/57). Only a subgroup of patients, of unstated size, had mucosal CD4 and CD8 T cells sorted and sequenced. Compared with non-smokers, patients who were active smokers at surgery showed a significantly higher proportion of clonal expansions (around 24% vs 18%, p=0.02).

Roughly 550 nanograms of biopsy DNA per sample were submitted for commercial TCRB immunosequencing. CDR3 regions were amplified from genomic DNA by Adaptive Biotechnology using a two-step, amplification bias-controlled multiplex PCR. Primers covering every V and J gene segment were used in the first PCR, while barcodes and Illumina adapters were added in the second PCR. An Illumina instrument was used to sequence the CDR3 libraries. Per the source publication's procedure: The analysis used both the pipelines supplied by the vendor and custom analysis of the raw data in R/Bioconductor with R version 3.3.0. Clonality, which ranges from 0 to 1, was calculated as the inverse of the normalised Shannon entropy across all productive clones. High-frequency clones were defined as the share of the repertoire occupied by the top 100 clones, with only clones passing a 95% confidence test being retained. Overlap between samples was measured with the Morisita-Horn index, while repertoire diversity was measured with the Simpson index. The source is immuneACCESS, and TCRdb retained only in-frame sequences with V and J called. Part of the clones is not carried over; for the studies checked, unresolved V genes explain less than half of this, and the remainder is unexplained. The V and J calls and clone size come from that table; D and trimming were worked out from the DNA. The table for this sample lists around 33,000 clones; around three quarters of them were counted only once. Around 20% of the sample lies in the top ten.

The CDR3 measures 18 amino acids from cysteine to phenylalanine. Just the 54-base CDR3 DNA is kept, in frame starting at base 1. Relative to germline, V is missing 2 bases and J is missing 0 bases, with 12 bases of the junction outside any gene match. CDR1 and CDR2 are read off the germline V gene as KGHSH and LQKENI. A note on this clone: Its antigen remains unidentified. Per-base qualities were not stored, and no clone one base away is much larger.

Adults with ileal or ileocolonic Crohn's disease for whom ileocolonic resection was indicated were considered eligible. Whole ileal mucosal biopsies were kept frozen at -80 degrees C prior to DNA extraction. A TRizol-based method was used to extract genomic DNA from the frozen whole biopsies, and the DNA was quantified with a NanoDrop 2000 spectrophotometer. The specimen was ileal tissue. This clonotype was sampled from an adult with Crohn's disease. The chain joins TRBV18 to TRBJ1-2, with 7 middle bases fitting TRBD1. CDR3 reads: CASSPRQGKPWSNYGYTF. The DNA is as follows: TGTGCCAGCTCACCAAGACAGGGAAAACCTTGGTCTAACTATGGCTACACCTTC.